A selection of T cell receptor beta chains follows, all from one sample in a study of identical twins. TCRdb re-called the 5' RACE reads with MiXCR, one entry per CDR3 protein. The table includes 350,000 to 500,000 distinct CDR3 sequences, around 20% detected once. The sequencing input was naive T cells sorted from blood. Receptors were obtained from a man aged 45-65 years in good health. The CDR3 runs from the conserved cysteine through the conserved F or W. The order of the fields is V gene, clone size, D gene, J gene, CDR3 protein, CDR3 DNA. A D gene is named only where the DNA matches it firmly. The size entry is marked missing in some rows and otherwise reads once, few, many or a size class.

V gene: TRBV4-3; clone size: few; D gene: NA; J gene: TRBJ1-1; CDR3 protein: CASSHIQEIPSEAFF; CDR3 DNA: TGCGCCAGCAGCCACATCCAGGAGATCCCCTCTGAAGCTTTCTTT
V gene: TRBV5-1; clone size: many; D gene: TRBD2; J gene: TRBJ2-1; CDR3 protein: CASSFTLAGGYNEQFF; CDR3 DNA: TGCGCCAGCAGCTTTACTCTAGCGGGAGGCTACAATGAGCAGTTCTTC
V gene: TRBV5-1; clone size: few; D gene: NA; J gene: TRBJ1-1; CDR3 protein: CASSLARGRDTEAFF; CDR3 DNA: TGCGCCAGCAGCTTGGCGCGGGGGCGCGACACTGAAGCTTTCTTT
V gene: TRBV10-3; clone size: NA; D gene: NA; J gene: TRBJ2-7; CDR3 protein: CAISEGQLPSYEQYF; CDR3 DNA: TGTGCCATCAGTGAGGGACAGCTTCCCTCCTACGAGCAGTACTTC
V gene: TRBV5-1; clone size: NA; D gene: TRBD2; J gene: TRBJ2-3; CDR3 protein: CASSDGLAGGHRDTQYF; CDR3 DNA: TGCGCCAGCAGCGACGGACTAGCGGGAGGGCATCGGGATACGCAGTATTTT
V gene: TRBV3-1; clone size: few; D gene: NA; J gene: TRBJ2-6; CDR3 protein: CASSQASLLSGANVLTF; CDR3 DNA: TGTGCCAGCAGCCAAGCAAGTCTTTTATCTGGGGCCAACGTCCTGACTTTC
V gene: TRBV7-3; clone size: NA; D gene: NA; J gene: TRBJ2-3; CDR3 protein: CASSLRSRDTQYF; CDR3 DNA: TGTGCCAGCAGCTTAAGATCTCGAGATACGCAGTATTTT
V gene: TRBV28; clone size: NA; D gene: NA; J gene: TRBJ2-3; CDR3 protein: CASSLVGGADTQYF; CDR3 DNA: TGTGCCAGCAGTTTAGTGGGGGGCGCAGATACGCAGTATTTT
V gene: TRBV7-4; clone size: NA; D gene: TRBD1; J gene: TRBJ1-4; CDR3 protein: CASSLEVDRVINEKLFF; CDR3 DNA: TGTGCCAGCAGCTTAGAGGTTGACAGGGTAATTAATGAAAAACTGTTTTTT
V gene: TRBV6-2/TRBV6-3; clone size: NA; D gene: TRBD1; J gene: TRBJ1-6; CDR3 protein: CASSRGQVINSPLHF; CDR3 DNA: TGTGCCAGCAGCAGAGGACAGGTTATAAATTCACCCCTCCACTTT
V gene: TRBV6-2/TRBV6-3; clone size: few; D gene: TRBD2; J gene: TRBJ2-7; CDR3 protein: CATFSLAGVEQYF; CDR3 DNA: TGTGCCACCTTTTCACTAGCGGGAGTCGAGCAGTACTTC
V gene: TRBV20-1; clone size: NA; D gene: NA; J gene: TRBJ2-7; CDR3 protein: CSANDEGAGGTYEQYF; CDR3 DNA: TGCAGTGCCAACGATGAGGGGGCGGGAGGCACCTACGAGCAGTACTTC
V gene: TRBV7-7; clone size: NA; D gene: TRBD2; J gene: TRBJ2-3; CDR3 protein: CASSSGLAGADTQYF; CDR3 DNA: TGTGCTAGCAGCTCGGGACTAGCGGGGGCAGATACGCAGTATTTT
V gene: TRBV6-2/TRBV6-3; clone size: NA; D gene: TRBD1; J gene: TRBJ1-2; CDR3 protein: CASSYSARGNGYTF; CDR3 DNA: TGTGCCAGCAGTTACTCAGCCAGGGGGAATGGCTACACCTTC
V gene: TRBV9; clone size: NA; D gene: TRBD2; J gene: TRBJ2-7; CDR3 protein: CASSGSGRAPPYEQYF; CDR3 DNA: TGTGCCAGCAGCGGTAGCGGGAGGGCACCCCCCTACGAGCAGTACTTC
V gene: TRBV20-1; clone size: NA; D gene: TRBD2; J gene: TRBJ2-1; CDR3 protein: CSATSLAGYYNEQFF; CDR3 DNA: TGCAGTGCTACCTCCCTAGCGGGCTACTACAATGAGCAGTTCTTC
V gene: TRBV20-1; clone size: NA; D gene: NA; J gene: TRBJ2-7; CDR3 protein: CSARVTAGLANSYEQYF; CDR3 DNA: TGCAGTGCTAGAGTAACGGCGGGTCTAGCAAACTCCTACGAGCAGTACTTC
V gene: TRBV24-1; clone size: many; D gene: TRBD2; J gene: TRBJ2-3; CDR3 protein: CATSDRLAGGRDTQYF; CDR3 DNA: TGTGCCACCAGTGATCGTCTAGCGGGGGGGCGAGATACGCAGTATTTT
V gene: TRBV12-3/TRBV12-4; clone size: many; D gene: NA; J gene: TRBJ2-5; CDR3 protein: CASSVMGGQETQYF; CDR3 DNA: TGTGCCAGCAGTGTAATGGGGGGACAAGAGACCCAGTACTTC
V gene: TRBV6-4; clone size: few; D gene: NA; J gene: TRBJ2-1; CDR3 protein: CASSVVQGGYNEQFF; CDR3 DNA: TGTGCCAGCAGTGTCGTGCAGGGGGGGTACAATGAGCAGTTCTTC
V gene: TRBV11-2; clone size: few; D gene: TRBD2; J gene: TRBJ2-1; CDR3 protein: CASSLDRPAGGKQFF; CDR3 DNA: TGTGCCAGCAGCTTAGATCGCCCAGCGGGAGGCAAGCAGTTCTTC
V gene: TRBV10-3; clone size: NA; D gene: TRBD2; J gene: TRBJ2-7; CDR3 protein: CAISPVAGEVTVQYF; CDR3 DNA: TGTGCCATCAGTCCCGTAGCGGGAGAAGTCACGGTGCAGTACTTC
V gene: TRBV29-1; clone size: many; D gene: NA; J gene: TRBJ2-7; CDR3 protein: CSVAPGGRYYEQYF; CDR3 DNA: TGCAGCGTTGCCCCGGGGGGCCGTTACTACGAGCAGTACTTC
V gene: TRBV20-1; clone size: few; D gene: NA; J gene: TRBJ2-5; CDR3 protein: CSASGGSSRGTQYF; CDR3 DNA: TGCAGTGCTAGTGGAGGGTCCAGCCGGGGGACCCAGTACTTC
V gene: TRBV7-4; clone size: few; D gene: NA; J gene: TRBJ2-3; CDR3 protein: CASERATDTQYF; CDR3 DNA: TGTGCCAGCGAGCGTGCCACAGATACGCAGTATTTT
V gene: TRBV18; clone size: few; D gene: NA; J gene: TRBJ2-7; CDR3 protein: CASSPWGASHEQYF; CDR3 DNA: TGTGCCAGCTCGCCGTGGGGCGCGTCCCACGAGCAGTACTTC
V gene: TRBV5-1; clone size: few; D gene: TRBD2; J gene: TRBJ2-7; CDR3 protein: CASSLALAGLEQYF; CDR3 DNA: TGCGCCAGCAGCTTGGCTCTAGCGGGACTCGAGCAGTACTTC
V gene: TRBV10-3; clone size: many; D gene: NA; J gene: TRBJ2-7; CDR3 protein: CAISDPDRSSYEQYF; CDR3 DNA: TGTGCCATCAGTGACCCTGACAGGAGCTCCTACGAGCAGTACTTC
V gene: TRBV5-6; clone size: NA; D gene: TRBD1; J gene: TRBJ2-5; CDR3 protein: CASSYGQGQETQYF; CDR3 DNA: TGTGCCAGCAGCTACGGACAGGGACAAGAGACCCAGTACTTC
V gene: TRBV12-3/TRBV12-4; clone size: many; D gene: TRBD2; J gene: TRBJ2-3; CDR3 protein: CASSLIAGGTDTQYF; CDR3 DNA: TGTGCCAGCAGTTTAATAGCGGGAGGAACAGATACGCAGTATTTT
V gene: TRBV20-1; clone size: many; D gene: TRBD2; J gene: TRBJ2-1; CDR3 protein: CSARALLAGGSSYNEQFF; CDR3 DNA: TGCAGTGCTAGAGCTCTCCTAGCGGGAGGGAGCTCCTACAATGAGCAGTTCTTC
V gene: TRBV7-9; clone size: few; D gene: TRBD1; J gene: TRBJ2-1; CDR3 protein: CASSFSGTGGNEQFF; CDR3 DNA: TGTGCCAGCAGCTTTTCCGGGACAGGGGGCAATGAGCAGTTCTTC
V gene: TRBV12-3/TRBV12-4; clone size: few; D gene: TRBD1; J gene: TRBJ1-1; CDR3 protein: CASSFLGQVAEAFF; CDR3 DNA: TGTGCCAGCAGTTTTTTGGGACAGGTCGCTGAAGCTTTCTTT
V gene: TRBV20-1; clone size: many; D gene: NA; J gene: TRBJ2-7; CDR3 protein: CSARVGGSYEQYF; CDR3 DNA: TGCAGTGCTAGAGTAGGAGGGAGCTACGAGCAGTACTTC
V gene: TRBV6-1; clone size: NA; D gene: NA; J gene: TRBJ1-5; CDR3 protein: CAGTGGHGNSNQPQHF; CDR3 DNA: TGTGCCGGGACGGGGGGCCATGGGAATAGCAATCAGCCCCAGCATTTT
V gene: TRBV29-1; clone size: NA; D gene: TRBD1; J gene: TRBJ2-7; CDR3 protein: CSVEGQGVLGQYF; CDR3 DNA: TGCAGCGTAGAAGGACAGGGAGTCCTAGGGCAGTACTTC
V gene: TRBV20-1; clone size: NA; D gene: NA; J gene: TRBJ1-2; CDR3 protein: CSAQKADRRYGYTF; CDR3 DNA: TGCAGTGCACAGAAGGCGGACCGGCGCTATGGCTACACCTTC
V gene: TRBV20-1; clone size: many; D gene: TRBD1; J gene: TRBJ1-5; CDR3 protein: CSARPGTGGGSPQHF; CDR3 DNA: TGCAGTGCTAGACCCGGGACAGGGGGCGGATCGCCCCAGCATTTT
V gene: TRBV9; clone size: NA; D gene: TRBD2; J gene: TRBJ2-5; CDR3 protein: CASSISSGEYQETQYF; CDR3 DNA: TGTGCCAGCAGCATCTCTAGCGGAGAGTACCAAGAGACCCAGTACTTC
V gene: TRBV20-1; clone size: many; D gene: TRBD2; J gene: TRBJ2-7; CDR3 protein: CSARASGGAYEQYF; CDR3 DNA: TGCAGTGCAAGAGCTAGCGGGGGGGCGTACGAGCAGTACTTC
V gene: TRBV18; clone size: few; D gene: NA; J gene: TRBJ1-2; CDR3 protein: CASSPPGQSYGYTF; CDR3 DNA: TGTGCCAGCTCACCACCGGGGCAGAGTTATGGCTACACCTTC
V gene: TRBV15; clone size: few; D gene: TRBD2; J gene: TRBJ2-1; CDR3 protein: CATSSTRGLAVYNEQFF; CDR3 DNA: TGTGCCACCAGCAGTACGAGAGGCCTAGCGGTTTACAATGAGCAGTTCTTC
V gene: TRBV12-3/TRBV12-4; clone size: NA; D gene: TRBD1; J gene: TRBJ1-5; CDR3 protein: CASSFGQGGNQPQHF; CDR3 DNA: TGTGCCAGCAGTTTCGGACAGGGGGGGAATCAGCCCCAGCATTTT